Below are 8 T cell receptor beta chains sequenced from a single sample in a study of beta chain features in type 1 diabetes. Reverse transcription of all isolated RNA meant that expressed TCRB transcripts were sequenced. The assay was immunoSEQ multiplex PCR, and TCRdb's table has in-frame clones only and misses some. The table has around 250,000 clones, 27% seen once. The source material was central memory CD4+ T cells from blood. These receptors were taken from a young man in good health.

This clone was seen only a few times. The CDR3 is CASDLGLAGIQETQYF. As DNA, the CDR3 is TGTGCTAGTGACCTGGGGCTAGCGGGGATCCAAGAGACCCAGTACTTC. The chain has TRBV12-5 and TRBJ2-5, with 9 bases that match TRBD2. CDR3 length equals 16 residues. Germline values: CDR1 LGHNT, CDR2 FRNRAP. Germline trimming cut 7 bases from V and 1 base from J; bases unmatched to any gene: 10.

This clone occurred once. The chain employs TRBV6-5 and TRBJ1-2; D is unresolved. The CDR3 sequence is 15 residues long. Trimming took 2 bases from V and 5 from J, leaving 15 bases between them. Germline-derived CDR1 and CDR2 are MNHEY and SVGAGI. CDR3 region: CASSYAEVSRYGYTF. The CDR3 nucleotides read TGTGCCAGCAGTTACGCCGAGGTATCCCGATATGGCTACACCTTC.

A few counts support this clone. The chain combines TRBV11-2 with TRBJ1-1; D might be TRBD1 (5 bases). CDR1 is SGHAT, CDR2 FQNNGV, per germline. The CDR3 has 13 amino acids. Trimming took 1 base from V and 6 from J, leaving 9 bases between them. The CDR3 reads CASSLVGRAEAFF. Written as DNA, the CDR3 is TGTGCCAGCAGCTTAGTGGGGCGAGCTGAAGCTTTCTTT.

J is TRBJ2-7 and V is TRBV4-3; 9 nucleotides align to TRBD1. CDR3 length equals 14 residues. V shed 3 bases, J shed 2 bases, and the junction held 2 bases outside the gene matches. Germline CDR1 reads LGHNA; CDR2 reads YSLEER. The CDR3 bases are TGCGCCAGCAGCCAGGACAGGGGTACCTACGAGCAGTACTTC. Translation gives CASSQDRGTYEQYF.

The chain combines TRBV11-2 with TRBJ2-5; 9 nucleotides match TRBD1. The length of the CDR3 is 15 residues. CDR1 SGHAT and CDR2 FQNNGV come from the germline V gene. V dropped 6 bases and J dropped 3; count of bases not matched to a gene: 8. The CDR3 DNA reads TGTGCCAGCAGACCCGCGGGACAGGGAAAAGAGACCCAGTACTTC. Translated, it gives CASRPAGQGKETQYF. Full variable domain (outside the CDR3, taken from reference TRBV11-2 and TRBJ2-5): EAGVAQSPRYKIIEKRQSVAFWCNPISGHATLYWYQQILGQGPKLLIQFQNNGVVDDSQLPKDRFSAERLKGVDSTLKIQPAKLEDSAVYLCASRPAGQGKETQYFGPGTRLLVL.

This clone has more than one count but fewer than ten. V is TRBV2 and J is TRBJ2-1; TRBD2 matches 10 bases. V shed 5 bases, J shed 4 bases, and the junction held 5 bases outside the gene matches. CDR3 size: 15 residues. Germline V gene lookup returns CDR1 SNHLY and CDR2 FYNNEI. The CDR3 nucleotides are TGTGCCAGCAGTCCCGGGACTAGCGCATACAATGAGCAGTTCTTC. Protein: CASSPGTSAYNEQFF.

CDR3 loop: CASSEERGYQPQHF. CDR3 coding DNA: TGTGCCAGCAGTGAGGAAAGGGGATATCAGCCCCAGCATTTT. This chain links TRBV2 with TRBJ1-5; a possible D gene is TRBD1 (5 bases). The V end was cut by 3 bases, the J end by 5 bases, with 11 bases between. Per germline, CDR1 SNHLY and CDR2 FYNNEI. The CDR3 is 14 residues long.

This chain uses TRBV5-1 with TRBJ2-1; maybe TRBD2 (6 bases). CDR3 length: 15 amino acids. Germline V CDR1 and CDR2: SGHRS, YFSETQ. Trimming stripped 3 bases from V and 6 bases from J, with 16 bases between. As DNA, the CDR3 is TGCGCCAGCAGCTCCGGGACTCAGAGCGGCAATGAGCAGTTCTTC. Translation: CASSSGTQSGNEQFF.